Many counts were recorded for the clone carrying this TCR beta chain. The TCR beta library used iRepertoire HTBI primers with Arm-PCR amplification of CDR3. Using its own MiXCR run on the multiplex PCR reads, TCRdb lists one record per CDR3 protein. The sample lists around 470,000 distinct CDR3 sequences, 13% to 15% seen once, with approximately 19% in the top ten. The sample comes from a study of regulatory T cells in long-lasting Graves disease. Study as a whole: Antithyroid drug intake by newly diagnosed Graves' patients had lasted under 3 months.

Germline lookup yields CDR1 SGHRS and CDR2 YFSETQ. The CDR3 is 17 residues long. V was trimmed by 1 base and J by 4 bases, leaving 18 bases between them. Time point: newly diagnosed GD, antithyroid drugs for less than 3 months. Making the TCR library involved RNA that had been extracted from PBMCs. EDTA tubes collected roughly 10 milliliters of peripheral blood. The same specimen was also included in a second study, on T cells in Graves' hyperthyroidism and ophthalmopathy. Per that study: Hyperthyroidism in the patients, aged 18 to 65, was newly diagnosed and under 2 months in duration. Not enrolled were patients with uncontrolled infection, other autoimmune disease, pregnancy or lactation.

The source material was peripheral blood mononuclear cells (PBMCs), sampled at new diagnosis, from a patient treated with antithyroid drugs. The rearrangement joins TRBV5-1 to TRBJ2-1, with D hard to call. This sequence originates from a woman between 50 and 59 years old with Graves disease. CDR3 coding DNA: TGCGCCAGCAGCTTGTCCGTTGGGGTATTCCAATACAATGAGCAGTTCTTC. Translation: CASSLSVGVFQYNEQFF.